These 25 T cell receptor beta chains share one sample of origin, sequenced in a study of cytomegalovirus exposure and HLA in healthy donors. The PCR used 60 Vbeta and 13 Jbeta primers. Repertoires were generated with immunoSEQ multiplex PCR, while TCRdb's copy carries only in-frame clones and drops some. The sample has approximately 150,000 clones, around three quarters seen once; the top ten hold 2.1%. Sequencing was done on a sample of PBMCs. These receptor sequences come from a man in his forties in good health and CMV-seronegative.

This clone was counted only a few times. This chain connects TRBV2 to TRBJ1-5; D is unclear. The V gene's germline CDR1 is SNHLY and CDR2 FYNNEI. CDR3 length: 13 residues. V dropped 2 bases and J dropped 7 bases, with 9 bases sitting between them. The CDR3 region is CASSERAGQPQHF. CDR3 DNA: TGTGCCAGCAGTGAAAGGGCGGGCCAGCCCCAGCATTTT.

CDR3 loop: CASSRIRGNTEAFF. The DNA for the CDR3 is TGTGCCAGCAGCCGCATCAGGGGGAACACTGAAGCTTTCTTT. J is TRBJ1-1 and V is TRBV4-2, with a weak D call TRBD1 (6 bases). Between the trimmed V and J ends, which lost 4 bases and 1 base, there was a span of 10 bases. Germline CDR1 reads LGHNA; CDR2 reads YNFKEQ. The CDR3 runs 14 residues.

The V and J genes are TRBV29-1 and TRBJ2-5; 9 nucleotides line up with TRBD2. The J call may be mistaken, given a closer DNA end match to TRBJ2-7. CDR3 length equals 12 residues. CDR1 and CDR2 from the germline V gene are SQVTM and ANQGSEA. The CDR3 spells CSAETSGYEQYF. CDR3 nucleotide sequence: TGCAGCGCTGAGACTAGCGGCTACGAGCAGTACTTC.

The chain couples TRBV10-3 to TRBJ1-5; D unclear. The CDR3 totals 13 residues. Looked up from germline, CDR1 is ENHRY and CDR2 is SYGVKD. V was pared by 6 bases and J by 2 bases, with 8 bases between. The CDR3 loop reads CAISTDGNQPQHF. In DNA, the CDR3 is TGTGCCATCAGCACTGATGGCAATCAGCCCCAGCATTTT.

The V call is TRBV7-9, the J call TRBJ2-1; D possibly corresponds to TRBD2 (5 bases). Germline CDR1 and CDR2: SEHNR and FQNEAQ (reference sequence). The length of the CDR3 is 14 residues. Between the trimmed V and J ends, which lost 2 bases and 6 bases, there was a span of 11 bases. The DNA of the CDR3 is TGTGCCAGCAGCTTAAGCCTAGCCGGCAATGAGCAGTTCTTC. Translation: CASSLSLAGNEQFF. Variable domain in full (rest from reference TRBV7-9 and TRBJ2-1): DTGVSQNPRHKITKRGQNVTFRCDPISEHNRLYWYRQTLGQGPEFLTYFQNEAQLEKSRLLSDRFSAERPKGSFSTLEIQRTEQGDSAMYLCASSLSLAGNEQFFGPGTRLTVL.

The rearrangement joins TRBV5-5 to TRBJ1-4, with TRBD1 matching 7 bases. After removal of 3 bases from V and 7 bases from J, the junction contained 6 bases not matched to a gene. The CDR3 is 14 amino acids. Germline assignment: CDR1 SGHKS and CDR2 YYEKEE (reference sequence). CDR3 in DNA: TGTGCCAGCAGCTGGACAGGAGACGTTGAAAAACTGTTTTTT. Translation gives CASSWTGDVEKLFF.

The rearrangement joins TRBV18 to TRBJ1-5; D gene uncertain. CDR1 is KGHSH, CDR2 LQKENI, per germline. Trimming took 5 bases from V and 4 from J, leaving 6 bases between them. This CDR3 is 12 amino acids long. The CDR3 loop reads CASSETNQPQHF. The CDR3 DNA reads TGTGCCAGCTCAGAAACAAATCAGCCCCAGCATTTT. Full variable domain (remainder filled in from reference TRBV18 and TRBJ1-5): NAGVMQNPRHLVRRRGQEARLRCSPMKGHSHVYWYRQLPEEGLKFMVYLQKENIIDESGMPKERFSAEFPKEGPSILRIQQVVRGDSAAYFCASSETNQPQHFGDGTRLSIL.

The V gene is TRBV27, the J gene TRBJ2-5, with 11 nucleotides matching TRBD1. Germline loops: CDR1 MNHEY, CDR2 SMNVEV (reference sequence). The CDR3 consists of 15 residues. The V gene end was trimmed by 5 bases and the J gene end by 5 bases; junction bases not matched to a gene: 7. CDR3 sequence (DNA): TGTGCCAGCAGTGATTGGACAGGGGGCGATGAGACCCAGTACTTC. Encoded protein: CASSDWTGGDETQYF.

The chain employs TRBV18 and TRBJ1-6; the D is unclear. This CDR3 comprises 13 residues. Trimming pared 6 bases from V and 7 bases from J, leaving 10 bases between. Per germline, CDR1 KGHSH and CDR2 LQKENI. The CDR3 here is CASSQARNSPLHF. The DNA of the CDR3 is TGTGCCAGCTCGCAAGCCCGGAATTCACCCCTCCACTTT.

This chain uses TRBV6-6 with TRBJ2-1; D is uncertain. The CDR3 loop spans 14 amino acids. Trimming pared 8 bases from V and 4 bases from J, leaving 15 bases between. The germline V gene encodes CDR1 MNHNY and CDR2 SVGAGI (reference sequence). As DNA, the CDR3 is TGTGCCAGCCAACGGAGTGCTTTTTACAATGAGCAGTTCTTC. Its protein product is CASQRSAFYNEQFF.

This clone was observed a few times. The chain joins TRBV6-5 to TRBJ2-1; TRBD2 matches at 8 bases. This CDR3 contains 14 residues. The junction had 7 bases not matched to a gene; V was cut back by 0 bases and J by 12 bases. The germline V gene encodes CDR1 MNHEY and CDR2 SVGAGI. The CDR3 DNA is TGTGCCAGCAGTTACTCGAATAGCGGGGTGGGGCAGTTCTTC. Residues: CASSYSNSGVGQFF.

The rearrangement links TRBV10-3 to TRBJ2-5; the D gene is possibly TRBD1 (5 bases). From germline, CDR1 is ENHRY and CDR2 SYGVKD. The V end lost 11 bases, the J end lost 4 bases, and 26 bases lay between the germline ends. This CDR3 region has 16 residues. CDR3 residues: CAAARSQDTVRETQYF. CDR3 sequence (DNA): TGTGCCGCCGCCCGGTCCCAGGACACCGTGCGAGAGACCCAGTACTTC.

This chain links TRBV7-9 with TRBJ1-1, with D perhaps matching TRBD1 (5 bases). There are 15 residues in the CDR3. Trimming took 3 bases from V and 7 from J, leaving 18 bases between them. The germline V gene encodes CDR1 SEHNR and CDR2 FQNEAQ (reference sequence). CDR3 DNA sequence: TGTGCCAGCAGCTTCAACCGACGTCAGGGTATTGAAGCTTTCTTT. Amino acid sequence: CASSFNRRQGIEAFF.

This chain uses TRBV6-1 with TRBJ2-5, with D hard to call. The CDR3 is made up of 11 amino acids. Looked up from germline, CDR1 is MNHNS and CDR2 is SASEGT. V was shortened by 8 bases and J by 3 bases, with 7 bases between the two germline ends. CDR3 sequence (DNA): TGTGCCAGCCGTGCTAAAGAGACCCAGTACTTC. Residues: CASRAKETQYF.

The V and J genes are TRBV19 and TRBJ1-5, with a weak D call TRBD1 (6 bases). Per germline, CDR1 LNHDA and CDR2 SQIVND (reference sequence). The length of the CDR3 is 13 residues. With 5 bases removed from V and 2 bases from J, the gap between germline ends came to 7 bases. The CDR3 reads CASSYRGNQPQHF. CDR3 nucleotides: TGTGCCAGTAGTTACAGGGGCAATCAGCCCCAGCATTTT.

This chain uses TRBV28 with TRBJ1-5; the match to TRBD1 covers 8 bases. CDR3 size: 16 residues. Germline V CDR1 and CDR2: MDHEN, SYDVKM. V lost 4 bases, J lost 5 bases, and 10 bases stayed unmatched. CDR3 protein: CASSSRSDRDHQPQHF. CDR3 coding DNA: TGTGCCAGCAGTTCCCGCTCGGACAGGGACCATCAGCCCCAGCATTTT.

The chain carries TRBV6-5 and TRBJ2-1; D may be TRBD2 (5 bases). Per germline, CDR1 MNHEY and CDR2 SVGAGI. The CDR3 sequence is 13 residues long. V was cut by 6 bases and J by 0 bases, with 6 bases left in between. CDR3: CASSGNSYNEQFF. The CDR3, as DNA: TGTGCCAGCAGCGGGAACTCCTACAATGAGCAGTTCTTC.

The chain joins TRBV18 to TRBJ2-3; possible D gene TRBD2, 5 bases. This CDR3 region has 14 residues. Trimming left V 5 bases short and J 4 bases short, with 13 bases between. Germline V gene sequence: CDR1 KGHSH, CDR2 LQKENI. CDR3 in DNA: TGTGCCAGCTCATCACTTCCGGGATCAGATACGCAGTATTTT. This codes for CASSSLPGSDTQYF.

The chain's CDR3 is CASTILPSVGTEAFF. The CDR3 bases are TGTGCCAGCACCATTTTGCCTAGCGTGGGCACTGAAGCTTTCTTT. The chain has TRBV6-6 and TRBJ1-1; no firm D call. V was trimmed by 7 bases and J by 4 bases, leaving 19 bases between them. From germline, CDR1 is MNHNY and CDR2 SVGAGI (reference sequence). The CDR3 is 15 residues long.

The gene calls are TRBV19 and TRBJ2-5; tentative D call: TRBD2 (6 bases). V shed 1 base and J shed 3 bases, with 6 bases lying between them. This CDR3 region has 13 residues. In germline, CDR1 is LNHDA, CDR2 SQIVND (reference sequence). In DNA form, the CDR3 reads TGTGCCAGTAGTATAGGGGGGGAAGAGACCCAGTACTTC. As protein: CASSIGGEETQYF.

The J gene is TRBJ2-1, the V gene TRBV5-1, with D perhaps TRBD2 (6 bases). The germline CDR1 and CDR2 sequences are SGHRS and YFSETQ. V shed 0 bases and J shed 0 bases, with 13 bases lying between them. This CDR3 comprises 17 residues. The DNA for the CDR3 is TGCGCCAGCAGCTTGGGGAGGGAAGCCAGCTCCTACAATGAGCAGTTCTTC. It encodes CASSLGREASSYNEQFF.

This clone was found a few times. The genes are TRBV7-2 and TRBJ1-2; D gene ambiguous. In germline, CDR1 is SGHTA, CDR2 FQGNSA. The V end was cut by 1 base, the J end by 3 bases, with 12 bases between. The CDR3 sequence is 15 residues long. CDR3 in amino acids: CASSLVGGVYYGYTF. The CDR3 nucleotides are TGTGCCAGCAGCTTAGTGGGCGGGGTCTACTATGGCTACACCTTC.

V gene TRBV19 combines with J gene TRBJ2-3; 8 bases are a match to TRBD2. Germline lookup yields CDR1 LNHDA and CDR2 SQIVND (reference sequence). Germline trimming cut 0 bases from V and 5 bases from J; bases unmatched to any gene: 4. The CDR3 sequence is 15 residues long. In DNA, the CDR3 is TGTGCCAGTAGTATAGACGGGGGGGGGATAGATACGCAGTATTTT. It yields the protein CASSIDGGGIDTQYF.

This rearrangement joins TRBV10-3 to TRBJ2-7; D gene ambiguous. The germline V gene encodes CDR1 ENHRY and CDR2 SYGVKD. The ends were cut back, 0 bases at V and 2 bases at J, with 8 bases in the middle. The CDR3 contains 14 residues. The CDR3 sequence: CAISESRITYEQYF. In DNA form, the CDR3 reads TGTGCCATCAGTGAGTCCAGGATAACCTACGAGCAGTACTTC.

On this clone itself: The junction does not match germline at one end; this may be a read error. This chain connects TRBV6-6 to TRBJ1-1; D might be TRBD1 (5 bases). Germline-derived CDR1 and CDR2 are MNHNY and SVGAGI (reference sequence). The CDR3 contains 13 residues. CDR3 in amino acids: CASSPSGHPGLDF. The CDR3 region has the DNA TGTGCCAGCAGTCCATCCGGACACCCCGGTTTGGATTTT.